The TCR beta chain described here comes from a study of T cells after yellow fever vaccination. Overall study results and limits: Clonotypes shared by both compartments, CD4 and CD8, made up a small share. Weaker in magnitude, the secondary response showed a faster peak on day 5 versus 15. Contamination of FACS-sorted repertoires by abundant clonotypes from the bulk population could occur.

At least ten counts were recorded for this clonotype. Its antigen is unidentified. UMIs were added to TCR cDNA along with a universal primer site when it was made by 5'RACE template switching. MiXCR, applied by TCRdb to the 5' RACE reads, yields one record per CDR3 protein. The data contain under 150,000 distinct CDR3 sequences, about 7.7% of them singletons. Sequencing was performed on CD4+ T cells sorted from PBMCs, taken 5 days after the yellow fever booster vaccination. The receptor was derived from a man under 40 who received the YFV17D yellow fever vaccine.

The CDR3: CASSLTFRGNIQYF. The CDR3 bases are TGCGCCAGCAGCTTGACTTTCAGAGGCAACATTCAGTACTTC. V usage is TRBV5-1 and J usage is TRBJ2-4; the D is unclear. The germline V and J ends were trimmed by 1 base and 7 bases, with 12 bases remaining between them. From germline, CDR1 is SGHRS and CDR2 YFSETQ. CDR3 length: 14 amino acids.